Described below is a single TCR beta chain sequence and its context. For naive CD8 T cells, sorting used the CD8+CD4-CCR7+CD45RA+ phenotype. The record originates from a study of molecular identifiers for immune sequencing clone quantification. The CDR3 is 15 residues long. Deletions cut 6 bases from V and 4 bases from J, with 17 bases between. Both previously described methods and listed TCR primers were employed to make bulk TCR libraries. TCRdb ran MiXCR on the PCR reads and lists one entry per CDR3 protein. Here the sample spans fewer than 350,000 distinct CDR3 sequences, 24% being singletons. The sequence derives from a human donor in good health. Some libraries in this study had Jurkat cell RNA spiked in. Sequences were obtained from naive CD8+ T cells from blood, with Jurkat cell RNA spiked in. Subset here: FACS-sorted CD8+CD4-CCR7+CD45RA+ naive T cells. The genes are TRBV12-3 or TRBV12-4 and TRBJ2-3; D is unresolved. CDR3 residues: CASSRGEFHPDTQYF. The CDR3 DNA reads as TGTGCCAGCAGCCGAGGAGAATTCCACCCAGATACGCAGTATTTT.